This T cell receptor (beta chain) was documented in a study of OX40 agonist ivuxolimab in advanced cancers. Across the study: Patients received ivuxolimab, an intravenous treatment, every 2 weeks at 0.01 to 10 mg/kg.

Libraries were prepared by immunoSEQ multiplex PCR; TCRdb keeps only in-frame clonotypes and omits some of them. The table includes approximately 71,000 clones, about 82% detected once. This specimen was CD4+ or CD8+ T cells sorted from blood, taken in a trial of the OX40 agonist ivuxolimab. This receptor was obtained from an adult with an advanced solid tumor such as melanoma, head and neck, liver or kidney cancer.

The CDR3 nucleotides read TGTGCCAGCAGCGTAGCTACCGGTCAGCCCCAGCATTTT. It codes for CASSVATGQPQHF. The chain employs TRBV9 and TRBJ1-5; D is uncertain. This CDR3 is built from 13 residues. Germline V gives CDR1 SGDLS, CDR2 YYNGEE. V lost 0 bases, J lost 6 bases, and 7 bases lay in between. The full variable domain, its missing parts supplied by reference TRBV9 and TRBJ1-5, is DSGVTQTPKHLITATGQRVTLRCSPRSGDLSVYWYQQSLDQGLQFLIQYYNGEERAKGNILERFSAQQFPDLHSELNLSSLELGDSALYFCASSVATGQPQHFGDGTRLSIL.